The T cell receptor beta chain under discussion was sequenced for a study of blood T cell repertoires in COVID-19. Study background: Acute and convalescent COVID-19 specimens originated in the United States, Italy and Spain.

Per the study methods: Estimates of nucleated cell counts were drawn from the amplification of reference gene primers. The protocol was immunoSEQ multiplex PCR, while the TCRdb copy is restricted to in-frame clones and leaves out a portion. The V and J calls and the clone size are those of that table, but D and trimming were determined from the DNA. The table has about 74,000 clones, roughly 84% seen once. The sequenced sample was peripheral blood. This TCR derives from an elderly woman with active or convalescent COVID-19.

The CDR3 nucleotides read TGCGCCAGCAGCTTGTCGCCCCCAGGATACGAGCAGTACTTC. It yields the protein CASSLSPPGYEQYF. The chain has TRBV5-1 and TRBJ2-7; the D is unclear. This CDR3 spans 14 amino acids. CDR1 is SGHRS and CDR2 is YFSETQ in the germline V gene. V was trimmed by 1 base and J by 4 bases, leaving 12 bases between them.